Here is one TCR beta chain with its context. As yet, its antigen is unknown. This record comes from a study of Ad26.COV2.S vaccination and SARS-CoV-2 variants. The wider study: Each vaccinee took Ad26.COV2.S intramuscularly, once or twice 56 days apart. Study-wide results and caveats: People given the vaccine had a wider spike-specific TCR breadth than placebo recipients did. Analyses of TCR breadth and depth may have underestimated total T cell responses.

Produced via immunoSEQ multiplex PCR; TCRdb's table is partial and in-frame only. The table includes some 480,000 clones, approximately 88% detected once. As for treatment: 15 to 20 received Ad26.COV2.S at low or high dose, single or two shots; 5 received placebo; per-sample allocation not given. Sample collection was performed on day 63 after the first vaccine or placebo injection. The administered vaccine (an Ad26 vector) expressed Wuhan-strain SARS-CoV-2 spike. The V end was cut by 0 bases, the J end by 2 bases, with 8 bases between. The CDR3 runs to 15 residues. Germline-derived CDR1 and CDR2 are MNHNY and SVGAGI (reference sequence).

The receptor was isolated from a person aged 18 to 65 who received the Ad26.COV2.S COVID-19 vaccine or a placebo. The source was peripheral blood, collected in a trial of Ad26.COV2.S vaccine versus placebo. The chain carries TRBV6-6 and TRBJ1-5; TRBD1 might be the D (6 bases). In DNA, the CDR3 is TGTGCCAGCAGTTACTCTAGGGGGGGCAATCAGCCCCAGCATTTT. Its translation: CASSYSRGGNQPQHF.